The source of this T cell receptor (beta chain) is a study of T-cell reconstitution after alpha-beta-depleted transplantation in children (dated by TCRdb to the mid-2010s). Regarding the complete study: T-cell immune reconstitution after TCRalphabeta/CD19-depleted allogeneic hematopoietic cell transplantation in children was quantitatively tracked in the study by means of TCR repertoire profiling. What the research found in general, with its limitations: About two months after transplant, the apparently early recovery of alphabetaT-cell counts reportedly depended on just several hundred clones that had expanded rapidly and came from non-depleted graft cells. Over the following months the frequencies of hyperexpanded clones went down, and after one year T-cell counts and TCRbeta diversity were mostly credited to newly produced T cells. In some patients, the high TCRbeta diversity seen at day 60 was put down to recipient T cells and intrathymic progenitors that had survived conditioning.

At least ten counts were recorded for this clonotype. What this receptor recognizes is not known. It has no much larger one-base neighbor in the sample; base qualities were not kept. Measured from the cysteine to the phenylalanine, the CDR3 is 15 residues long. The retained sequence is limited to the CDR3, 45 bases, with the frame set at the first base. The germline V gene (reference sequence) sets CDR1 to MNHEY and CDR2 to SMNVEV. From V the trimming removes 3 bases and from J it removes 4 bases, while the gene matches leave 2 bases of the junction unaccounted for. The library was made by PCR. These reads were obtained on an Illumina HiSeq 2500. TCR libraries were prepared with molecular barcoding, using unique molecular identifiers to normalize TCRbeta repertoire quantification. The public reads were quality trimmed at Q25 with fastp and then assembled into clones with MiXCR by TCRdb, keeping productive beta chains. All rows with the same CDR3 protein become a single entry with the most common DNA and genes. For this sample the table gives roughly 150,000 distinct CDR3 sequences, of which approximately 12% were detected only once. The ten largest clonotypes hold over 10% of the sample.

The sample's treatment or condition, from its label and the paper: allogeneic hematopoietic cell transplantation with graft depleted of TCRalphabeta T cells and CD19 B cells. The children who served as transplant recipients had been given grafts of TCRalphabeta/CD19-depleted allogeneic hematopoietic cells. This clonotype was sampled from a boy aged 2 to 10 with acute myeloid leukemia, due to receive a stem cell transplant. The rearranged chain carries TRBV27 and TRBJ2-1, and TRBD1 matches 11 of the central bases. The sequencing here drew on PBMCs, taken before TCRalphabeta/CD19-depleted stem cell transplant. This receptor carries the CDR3 CASSLGTGGYNEQFF. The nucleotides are TGTGCCAGCAGTTTGGGGACAGGGGGATACAATGAGCAGTTCTTC.